The 16 T cell receptor beta chains listed next were all sequenced from one sample in a study of cytomegalovirus exposure and HLA in healthy donors. Primers: 60 Vbeta forward and 13 Jbeta reverse. This table comes from immunoSEQ multiplex PCR, and its TCRdb copy is limited to in-frame clones, with some not included. In the table there are more than 85,000 clones, around 74% of which are singletons. The sample comprised PBMCs. The origin of the receptors is a man younger than 40 in good health and CMV-seropositive.

This clone was observed a few times. V usage is TRBV2 and J usage is TRBJ2-5, with 9 bases that match TRBD1. The J call is in doubt because the DNA end fits TRBJ2-7 better. Germline V gives CDR1 SNHLY, CDR2 FYNNEI. This CDR3 comprises 14 residues. CDR3 in amino acids: CASSEGQGFNEQYF. The CDR3 nucleotides read TGTGCCAGCAGTGAGGGACAGGGTTTCAACGAGCAGTACTTC.

This clone was counted a few times. This chain links TRBV6-5 with TRBJ1-2; 11 positions agree with TRBD1. The CDR3 has 14 residues. The V gene end was trimmed by 5 bases and the J gene end by 4 bases; junction bases not matched to a gene: 3. Germline V lookup: CDR1 MNHEY, CDR2 SVGAGI. DNA for the CDR3: TGTGCCAGCAGTGCCGGGACAGGGGGCTATGGCTACACCTTC. Its protein product is CASSAGTGGYGYTF.

The chain carries TRBV7-8 and TRBJ2-7, with 7 bases lining up with TRBD2. Trimming took 3 bases from V and 3 from J; bases not matched to a gene: 2. This CDR3 has 13 amino acids. Germline CDR1 is SGHVS and CDR2 is FQNEAQ. The CDR3 reads CASSLGGGYEQYF. As DNA, the CDR3 is TGTGCCAGCAGCTTGGGCGGGGGCTACGAGCAGTACTTC.

The gene calls are TRBV9 and TRBJ2-1, with TRBD1 matching 8 bases. The germline CDR1 and CDR2 sequences are SGDLS and YYNGEE. V gave up 0 bases and J gave up 10 bases; unmatched junction bases: 15. This CDR3 is 17 amino acids long. In DNA form, the CDR3 reads TGTGCCAGCAGCGTAGCTTCCGGGGCAGGGGGCCCGTGGGAGCAGTTCTTC. Translated: CASSVASGAGGPWEQFF.

V and J are TRBV10-3 and TRBJ2-7, with 10 bases fitting TRBD1. The CDR3 consists of 14 residues. Germline CDR1 reads ENHRY; CDR2 reads SYGVKD. V lost 6 bases to trimming and J lost 3 bases; unmatched junction nucleotides: 5. The CDR3 bases are TGTGCCATCAGGAGACAGGGGGCAGGCTACGAGCAGTACTTC. Protein sequence: CAIRRQGAGYEQYF.

A single count supports this clone. This chain uses TRBV5-1 with TRBJ2-7, with 9 bases matching TRBD1. The germline CDR1 and CDR2 sequences are SGHRS and YFSETQ. Germline trimming cut 3 bases from V and 0 bases from J; bases unmatched to any gene: 4. The CDR3 runs to 15 residues. CDR3 sequence: CASSSGTGSSYEQYF. DNA for the CDR3: TGCGCCAGCAGCTCAGGGACAGGGTCCTCCTACGAGCAGTACTTC.

The rearrangement uses TRBV10-1 and TRBJ2-3; TRBD2 aligns across 10 bases. Germline lookup yields CDR1 WNHNN and CDR2 SYGVQD (reference sequence). The CDR3 sequence is 16 residues long. V trimming: 6 bases; J trimming: 3 bases; junction bases outside the gene matches: 9. CDR3 residues: CASSQERGGRTDTQYF. The CDR3 DNA reads as TGCGCCAGCAGCCAGGAGCGGGGGGGCCGAACAGATACGCAGTATTTT.

This sequence joins TRBV5-1 and TRBJ2-7, with D possibly TRBD1 on 6 matching bases. This CDR3 is 15 amino acids long. The V gene lost 1 base and the J gene lost 1 base, with 12 bases spanning the gap. The germline V gene encodes CDR1 SGHRS and CDR2 YFSETQ. CDR3 sequence reads: CASSLTWGPSYEQYF. The DNA for the CDR3 is TGCGCCAGCAGCTTGACGTGGGGGCCGTCCTACGAGCAGTACTTC.

V usage is TRBV7-9 and J usage is TRBJ1-3; no definite D call. This CDR3 contains 14 residues. V lost 3 bases and J 2 bases, leaving 8 bases between the germline ends. CDR1 is SEHNR, CDR2 FQNEAQ, per germline (reference sequence). CDR3 region: CASSLPPAGNTIYF. In DNA form, the CDR3 reads TGTGCCAGCAGCTTGCCCCCAGCTGGAAACACCATATATTTT.

This chain uses TRBV9 with TRBJ2-7; TRBD2 is a possible D gene (6 bases). Trimming pared 0 bases from V and 4 bases from J, leaving 14 bases between. This CDR3 region has 15 residues. Germline V gives CDR1 SGDLS, CDR2 YYNGEE. The CDR3 loop reads CASSVGWTEGYEQYF. In DNA form, the CDR3 reads TGTGCCAGCAGCGTAGGTTGGACGGAGGGGTACGAGCAGTACTTC.

The chain has TRBV10-3 and TRBJ2-1; 11 nucleotides match TRBD1. The V segment lost 10 bases and the J segment 6 bases; nucleotides outside the gene matches: 5. This CDR3 has 13 residues. CDR1 is ENHRY, CDR2 SYGVKD, per germline. In DNA form, the CDR3 reads TGTGCCACCTACGGACAGGGGGCCAATGAGCAGTTCTTC. This gives the protein CATYGQGANEQFF.

V and J are TRBV13 and TRBJ1-3, with D maybe TRBD1 (5 bases). Germline assignment: CDR1 PRHDT and CDR2 FYEKMQ (reference sequence). The CDR3 loop spans 14 amino acids. Trimming left V 7 bases short and J 0 bases short, with 10 bases between. The CDR3: CASTAGPSGNTIYF. The CDR3 region has the DNA TGTGCCAGCACGGCGGGACCCTCTGGAAACACCATATATTTT.

The V and J genes are TRBV7-6 and TRBJ2-3; no clear D gene. V lost 2 bases, J lost 2 bases, and 8 bases lay in between. This CDR3 is 14 amino acids long. The germline CDR1 and CDR2 sequences are SGHVS and FNYEAQ. The CDR3 nucleotides read TGTGCCAGCAGCTTAAGGCAGGCCACAGATACGCAGTATTTT. Amino acids: CASSLRQATDTQYF. Full variable domain (remainder filled in from reference TRBV7-6 and TRBJ2-3): GAGVSQSPRYKVTKRGQDVALRCDPISGHVSLYWYRQALGQGPEFLTYFNYEAQQDKSGLPNDRFSAERPEGSISTLTIQRTEQRDSAMYRCASSLRQATDTQYFGPGTRLTVL.

The rearrangement uses TRBV19 and TRBJ2-7; 7 nucleotides agree with TRBD1. The CDR3 sequence is 15 residues long. Germline assignment: CDR1 LNHDA and CDR2 SQIVND (reference sequence). V shed 2 bases, J shed 3 bases, and the junction held 7 bases outside the gene matches. CDR3 in amino acids: CASSIRAAGGYEQYF. The CDR3 DNA reads as TGTGCCAGTAGTATAAGGGCGGCAGGGGGCTACGAGCAGTACTTC. Supplemented by reference TRBV19 and TRBJ2-7, the full variable domain reads DGGITQSPKYLFRKEGQNVTLSCEQNLNHDAMYWYRQDPGQGLRLIYYSQIVNDFQKGDIAEGYSVSREKKESFPLTVTSAQKNPTAFYLCASSIRAAGGYEQYFGPGTRLTVT.

The CDR3 loop reads CASSLALTGGDYGYTF. CDR3 bases: TGTGCCAGCAGCTTAGCGCTGACAGGGGGAGACTATGGCTACACCTTC. The V gene is TRBV7-2, the J gene TRBJ1-2; TRBD1 agrees at 9 bases. Germline lookup yields CDR1 SGHTA and CDR2 FQGNSA. The ends lost 0 bases at V and 3 bases at J; junction bases unmatched: 5. This CDR3 has 16 amino acids. Full variable domain (missing parts from reference TRBV7-2 and TRBJ1-2): GAGVSQSPSNKVTEKGKDVELRCDPISGHTALYWYRQSLGQGLEFLIYFQGNSAPDKSGLPSDRFSAERTGGSVSTLTIQRTQQEDSAVYLCASSLALTGGDYGYTFGSGTRLTVV.

Only a few counts were recorded for this clone. The rearrangement joins TRBV5-5 to TRBJ1-1, with D tentatively TRBD1 (5 bases). From germline, CDR1 is SGHKS and CDR2 YYEKEE (reference sequence). This CDR3 has 16 amino acids. V was trimmed by 1 base and J by 0 bases, leaving 13 bases between them. In nucleotides, the CDR3 is TGTGCCAGCAGCTTGATGGGGGGAGACCTGAACACTGAAGCTTTCTTT. Its protein is CASSLMGGDLNTEAFF.